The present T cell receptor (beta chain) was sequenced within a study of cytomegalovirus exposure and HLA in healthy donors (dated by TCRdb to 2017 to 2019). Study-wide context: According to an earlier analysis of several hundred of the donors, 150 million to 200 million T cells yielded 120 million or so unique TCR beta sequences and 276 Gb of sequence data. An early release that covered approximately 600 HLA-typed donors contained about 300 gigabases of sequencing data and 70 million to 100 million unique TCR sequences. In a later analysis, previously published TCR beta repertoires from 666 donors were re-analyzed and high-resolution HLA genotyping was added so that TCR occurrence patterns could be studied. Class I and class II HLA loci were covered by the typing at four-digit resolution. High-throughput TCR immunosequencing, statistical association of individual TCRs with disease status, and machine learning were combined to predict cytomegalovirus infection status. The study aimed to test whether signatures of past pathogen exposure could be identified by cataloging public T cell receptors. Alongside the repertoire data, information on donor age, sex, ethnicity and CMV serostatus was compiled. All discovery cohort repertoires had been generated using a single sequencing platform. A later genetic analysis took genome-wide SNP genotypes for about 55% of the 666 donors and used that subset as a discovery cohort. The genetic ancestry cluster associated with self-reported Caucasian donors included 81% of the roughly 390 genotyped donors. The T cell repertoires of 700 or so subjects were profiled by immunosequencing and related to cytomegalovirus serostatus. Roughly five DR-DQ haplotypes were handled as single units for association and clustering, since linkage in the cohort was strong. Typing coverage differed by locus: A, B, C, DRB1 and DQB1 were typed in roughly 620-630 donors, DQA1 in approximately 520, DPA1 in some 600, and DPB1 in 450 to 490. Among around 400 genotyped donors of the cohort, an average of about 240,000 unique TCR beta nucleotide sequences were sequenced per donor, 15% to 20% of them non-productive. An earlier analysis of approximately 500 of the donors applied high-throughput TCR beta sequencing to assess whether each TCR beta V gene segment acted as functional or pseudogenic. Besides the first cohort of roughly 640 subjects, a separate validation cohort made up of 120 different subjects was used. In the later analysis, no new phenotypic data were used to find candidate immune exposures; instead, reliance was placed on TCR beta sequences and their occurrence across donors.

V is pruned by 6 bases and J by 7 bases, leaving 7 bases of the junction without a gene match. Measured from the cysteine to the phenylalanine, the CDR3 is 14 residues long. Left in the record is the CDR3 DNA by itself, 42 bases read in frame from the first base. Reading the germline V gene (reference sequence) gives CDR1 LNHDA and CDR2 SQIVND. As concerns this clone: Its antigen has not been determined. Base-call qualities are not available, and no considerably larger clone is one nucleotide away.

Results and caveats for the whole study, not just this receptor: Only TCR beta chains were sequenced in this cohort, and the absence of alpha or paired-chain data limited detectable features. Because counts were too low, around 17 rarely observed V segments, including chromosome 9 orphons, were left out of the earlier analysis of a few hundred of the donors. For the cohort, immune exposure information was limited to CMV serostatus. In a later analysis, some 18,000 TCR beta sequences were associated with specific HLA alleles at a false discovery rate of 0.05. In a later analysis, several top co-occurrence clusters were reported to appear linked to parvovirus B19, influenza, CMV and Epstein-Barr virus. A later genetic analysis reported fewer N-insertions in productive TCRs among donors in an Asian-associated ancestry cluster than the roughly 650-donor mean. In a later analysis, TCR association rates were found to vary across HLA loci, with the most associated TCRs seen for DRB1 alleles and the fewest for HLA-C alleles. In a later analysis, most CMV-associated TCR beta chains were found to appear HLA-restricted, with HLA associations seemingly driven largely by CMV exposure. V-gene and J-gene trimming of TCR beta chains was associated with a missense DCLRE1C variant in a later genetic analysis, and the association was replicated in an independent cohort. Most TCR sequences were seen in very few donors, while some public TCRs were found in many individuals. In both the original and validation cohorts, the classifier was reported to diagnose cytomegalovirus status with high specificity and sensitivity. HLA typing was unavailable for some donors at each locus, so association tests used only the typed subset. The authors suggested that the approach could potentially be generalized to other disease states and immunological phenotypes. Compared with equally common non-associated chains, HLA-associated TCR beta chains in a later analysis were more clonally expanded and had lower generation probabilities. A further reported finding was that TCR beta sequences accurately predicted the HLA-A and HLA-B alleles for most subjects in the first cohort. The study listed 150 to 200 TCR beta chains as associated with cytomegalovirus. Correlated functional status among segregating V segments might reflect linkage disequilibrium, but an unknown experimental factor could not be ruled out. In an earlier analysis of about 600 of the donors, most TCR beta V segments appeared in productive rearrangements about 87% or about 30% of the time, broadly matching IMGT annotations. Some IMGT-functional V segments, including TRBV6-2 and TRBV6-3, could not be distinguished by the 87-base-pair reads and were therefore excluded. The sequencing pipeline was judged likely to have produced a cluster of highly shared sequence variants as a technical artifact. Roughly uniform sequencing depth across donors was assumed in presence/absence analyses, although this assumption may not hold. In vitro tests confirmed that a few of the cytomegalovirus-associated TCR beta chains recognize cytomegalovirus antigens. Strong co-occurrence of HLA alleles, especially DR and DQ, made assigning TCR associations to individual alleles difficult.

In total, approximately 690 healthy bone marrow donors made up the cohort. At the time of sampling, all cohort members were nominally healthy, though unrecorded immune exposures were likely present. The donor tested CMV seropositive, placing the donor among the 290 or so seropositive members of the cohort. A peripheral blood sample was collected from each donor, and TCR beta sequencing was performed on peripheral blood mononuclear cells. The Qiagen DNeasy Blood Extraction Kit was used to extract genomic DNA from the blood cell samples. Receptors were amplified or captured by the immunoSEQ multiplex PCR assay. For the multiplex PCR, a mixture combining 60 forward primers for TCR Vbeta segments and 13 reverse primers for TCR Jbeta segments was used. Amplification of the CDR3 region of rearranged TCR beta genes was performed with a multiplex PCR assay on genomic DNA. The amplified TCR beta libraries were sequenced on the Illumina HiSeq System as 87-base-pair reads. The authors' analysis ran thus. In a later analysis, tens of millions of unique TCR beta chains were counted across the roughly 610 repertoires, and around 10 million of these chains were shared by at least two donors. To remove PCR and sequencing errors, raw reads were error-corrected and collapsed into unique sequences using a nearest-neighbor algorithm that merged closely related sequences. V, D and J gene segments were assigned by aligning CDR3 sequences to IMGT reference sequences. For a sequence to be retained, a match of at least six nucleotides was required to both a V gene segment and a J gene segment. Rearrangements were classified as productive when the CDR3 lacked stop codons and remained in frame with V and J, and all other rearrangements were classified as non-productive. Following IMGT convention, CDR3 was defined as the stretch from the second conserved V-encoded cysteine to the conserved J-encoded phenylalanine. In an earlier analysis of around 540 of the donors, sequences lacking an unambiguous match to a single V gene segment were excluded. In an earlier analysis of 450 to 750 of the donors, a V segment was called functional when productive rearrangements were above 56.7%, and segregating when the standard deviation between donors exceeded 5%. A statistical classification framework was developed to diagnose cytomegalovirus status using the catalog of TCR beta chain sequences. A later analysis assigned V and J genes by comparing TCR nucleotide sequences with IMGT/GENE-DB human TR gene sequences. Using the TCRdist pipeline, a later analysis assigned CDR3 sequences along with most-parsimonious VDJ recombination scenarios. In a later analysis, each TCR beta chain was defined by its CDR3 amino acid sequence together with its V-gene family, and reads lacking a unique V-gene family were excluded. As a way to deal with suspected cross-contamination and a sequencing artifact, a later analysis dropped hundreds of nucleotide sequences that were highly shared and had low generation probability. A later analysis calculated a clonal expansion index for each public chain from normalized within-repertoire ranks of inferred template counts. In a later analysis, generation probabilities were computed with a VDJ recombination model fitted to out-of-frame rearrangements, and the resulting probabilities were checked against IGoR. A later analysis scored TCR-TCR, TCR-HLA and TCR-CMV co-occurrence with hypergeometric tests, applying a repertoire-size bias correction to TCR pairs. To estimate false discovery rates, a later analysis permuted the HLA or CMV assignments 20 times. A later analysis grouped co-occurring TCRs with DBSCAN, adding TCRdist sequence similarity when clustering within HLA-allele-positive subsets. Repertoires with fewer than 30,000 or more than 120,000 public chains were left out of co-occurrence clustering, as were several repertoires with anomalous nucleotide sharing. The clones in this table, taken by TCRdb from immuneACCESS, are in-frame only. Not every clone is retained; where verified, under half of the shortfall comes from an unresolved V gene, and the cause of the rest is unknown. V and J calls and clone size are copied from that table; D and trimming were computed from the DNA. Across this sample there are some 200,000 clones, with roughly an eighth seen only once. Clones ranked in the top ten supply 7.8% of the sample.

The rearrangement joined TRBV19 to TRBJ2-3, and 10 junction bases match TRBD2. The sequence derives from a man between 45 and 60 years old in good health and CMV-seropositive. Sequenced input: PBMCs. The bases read TGTGCCAGTAGCCTTAGCGGGGGGATCTATACGCAGTATTTT. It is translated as CASSLSGGIYTQYF.